This TCR beta chain was sequenced for a study of CD8 T cells in Susac syndrome. After extraction with the RNeasy kit, roughly 0.5 to 1 ug of the RNA was reverse transcribed using random hexamers. A multiplex approach, immunoSEQ multiplex PCR, amplified TCR beta CDR3 across 54 Vbeta and 13 Jbeta. TCRdb reprocessed the immunoSEQ multiplex PCR reads via MiXCR and lists one record per CDR3 protein. The sample carries approximately 150,000 distinct CDR3 sequences, around 93% recorded once. CD8+ and CD4+ T cells from blood underwent TCR beta sequencing. Germline V lookup: CDR1 DFQATT, CDR2 SNEGSKA (reference sequence). The CDR3 runs to 18 residues. The V gene end was trimmed by 1 base and the J gene end by 6 bases; junction bases not matched to a gene: 12.

The rearrangement links TRBV20-1 to TRBJ2-2; TRBD1 aligns across 12 bases. The sample was CD4+ T cells from PBMCs. This receptor was taken from a human donor in good health. The DNA of the CDR3 is TGCAGTGCTAGAGGCATTTTGCCGGGACAGGGGGCTGCCGGGGAGCTGTTTTTT. Translating it yields CSARGILPGQGAAGELFF.